This note documents a single T cell receptor (beta chain) sequence. The sample belongs to a study of T cell changes during pregnancy in multiple sclerosis. Assay used: immunoSEQ multiplex PCR; TCRdb lists only in-frame clones, some missing. The repertoire consists of roughly 83,000 clones, with 91% occurring once and the leading ten covering around 3.3%. The material sequenced was PBMCs, taken in the first trimester of pregnancy. The TCR comes from a female donor in good health, serving as a control in a pregnancy study. Some clones in this sample may be carry-over from other donors' samples.

In DNA, the CDR3 is TGCAGCGCCTCTAGCGGGGGGGCCTACGAGCAGTACTTC. It encodes CSASSGGAYEQYF. The genes are TRBV29-1 and TRBJ2-7; 12 bases match TRBD2. Trimming cost V 7 bases and J 2 bases; bases outside gene matches: 3. Germline loops: CDR1 SQVTM, CDR2 ANQGSEA. The CDR3 runs to 13 residues.